This TCR beta chain was captured in a study of cytomegalovirus exposure and HLA in healthy donors. Concerning this clone itself: The antigen is unknown.

Trimming cost V 6 bases and J 3 bases; bases outside gene matches: 16. This CDR3 comprises 18 residues. Germline V gene sequence: CDR1 MDHEN, CDR2 SYDVKM. Study-level findings and limits: Several of the most significant clusters appeared linked to common viral pathogens, based on a later analysis. The productive fraction for most TCR beta V segments was about 90% or about 30% in an earlier analysis. Sequencing depth across donors, presence/absence analyses assumed, was roughly uniform. V segments that were indistinguishable, TRBV6-2 and TRBV6-3 among them, were omitted from analysis.

The PCR made use of 60 Vbeta and 13 Jbeta primers. Clones were read by immunoSEQ multiplex PCR, and TCRdb kept only the in-frame ones, dropping some. This sample has approximately 150,000 clones, with about 80% found just once. The TCR was taken from a woman between 35 and 50 years old in good health and CMV-seropositive. The chain carries TRBV28 and TRBJ2-2; 7 bases line up with TRBD2. The sequencing input was PBMCs. CDR3 residues: CASSSSYWGRADTGELFF. The CDR3 region has the DNA TGTGCCAGCAGCTCCTCCTATTGGGGGAGGGCCGACACCGGGGAGCTGTTTTTT.